These 2 T cell receptor beta chains were sequenced from one sample in a study of cytomegalovirus exposure and HLA in healthy donors (dated by TCRdb to the late 2010s). Library prep was done by the immunoSEQ multiplex PCR assay. For the multiplex PCR, a mixture combining 60 forward primers for TCR Vbeta segments and 13 reverse primers for TCR Jbeta segments was used. In TCRdb, the immuneACCESS table is reduced to in-frame sequences with V and J assigned. These tables do not hold every clone; where another copy was compared, an unresolved V gene accounts for under half, and the others remain unexplained. Counted in this sample were about 140,000 clones; approximately 80% of them appeared once. The top ten hold approximately 15% of the sample. The sample comprised PBMCs. The receptor source for this set is a woman between 40 and 55 years old in good health and CMV-seronegative.

The genes are TRBV5-6 and TRBJ2-2; tentatively, D is TRBD2 (6 bases). The CDR3 spans 16 residues. V lost 2 bases to trimming and J lost 0 bases, with 11 bases between them. Germline V gene lookup returns CDR1 SGHDT and CDR2 YYEEEE. The CDR3 loop is CASSLFSGANTGELFF. The CDR3 DNA follows: TGTGCCAGCAGCTTATTCTCGGGGGCGAACACCGGGGAGCTGTTTTTT. The full variable domain, with the rest looked up from reference TRBV5-6 and TRBJ2-2, is DAGVTQSPTHLIKTRGQQVTLRCSPKSGHDTVSWYQQALGQGPQFIFQYYEEEERQRGNFPDRFSGHQFPNYSSELNVNALLLGDSALYLCASSLFSGANTGELFFGEGSRLTVL.

The rearrangement uses TRBV2 and TRBJ1-1; the D gene is possibly TRBD1 (6 bases). Looked up from germline, CDR1 is SNHLY and CDR2 is FYNNEI. This CDR3 spans 14 amino acids. The CDR3 DNA is TGTGCAGTCGACGGGGGGGCGAGGAACACTGAAGCTTTCTTT. Translation gives CAVDGGARNTEAFF.